Listed here is a single T cell receptor (beta chain). Its antigen is as yet unknown. The CDR3 sequence is 17 residues long. Per the germline V gene, CDR1 is MNHEY and CDR2 is SVGAGI. Trimming shortened V by 0 bases and J by 2 bases, and 13 bases separated the two germline ends. The sample belongs to a study of response to subunit inactivated influenza vaccine. Overall study results and limits: Every seasonal influenza vaccination brings in few new T cells, the authors suggested.

TCRdb fed the RT-PCR reads into MiXCR, producing one record per CDR3 protein. This table holds some 500,000 distinct CDR3 sequences, 15% to 20% found once. The J gene is TRBJ2-2, the V gene TRBV6-5, with D possibly being TRBD2 (6 bases). This material consisted of CD4+ T cells sorted from PBMCs, taken around 25 months after vaccination. This TCR was recovered from a man between 50 and 70 years old who received an inactivated influenza vaccine. CDR3 coding DNA: TGTGCCAGCAGTTACTCTGGGACTGGAATTAACACCGGGGAGCTGTTTTTT. Translation gives CASSYSGTGINTGELFF.